The entry below gives a single T cell receptor (beta chain) sequence along with its context. Germline V gene sequence: CDR1 SGHRS, CDR2 YFSETQ. After removal of 6 bases from V and 4 bases from J, the junction contained 6 bases not matched to a gene. CDR3 length equals 14 residues. This sample was included in a study of OX40 agonist ivuxolimab in advanced cancers. On the study more broadly: At 0.01 to 10 mg/kg, ivuxolimab was administered intravenously to patients every 2 weeks.

Libraries were prepared by immunoSEQ multiplex PCR; TCRdb keeps only in-frame clonotypes and omits some of them. The sample holds roughly 33,000 clones, 65% to 85% seen once. Peripheral blood came from all dose cohorts at three timepoints. The input for sequencing was CD4+ or CD8+ T cells sorted from blood, taken in a trial of the OX40 agonist ivuxolimab. The chain couples TRBV5-1 to TRBJ2-5; TRBD1 matches at 10 bases. The receptor's source is an adult with an advanced solid tumor such as melanoma, head and neck, liver or kidney cancer. The CDR3 sequence is CASNAGTGVETQYF. The CDR3 bases are TGCGCCAGCAACGCCGGGACAGGGGTAGAGACCCAGTACTTC. Supplemented by reference TRBV5-1 and TRBJ2-5, the full variable domain reads KAGVTQTPRYLIKTRGQQVTLSCSPISGHRSVSWYQQTPGQGLQFLFEYFSETQRNKGNFPGRFSGRQFSNSRSEMNVSTLELGDSALYLCASNAGTGVETQYFGPGTRLLVL.